This T cell receptor (beta chain) was obtained from a study of cytomegalovirus exposure and HLA in healthy donors. Background on the study: Counted in an early data release were about 85 million unique TCRs from HLA-typed donors. Notes on the study in general: It was confirmed in vitro that three of the CMV-associated chains were specific for CMV antigens. It was 160 or so TCR beta chains that were listed as cytomegalovirus-associated. Being productive about 87% or about 30% of the time was typical of most TCR beta V segments in an earlier analysis.

PCR involved 60 Vbeta and 13 Jbeta primers. Repertoires were generated with immunoSEQ multiplex PCR, while TCRdb's copy carries only in-frame clones and drops some. This table has approximately 150,000 clones, roughly 85% appearing once. This clone appeared once. Antigen unknown. The germline CDR1 and CDR2 sequences are MNHEY and SVGAGI. The CDR3 extends over 13 amino acids. Trimming pared 2 bases from V and 4 bases from J, leaving 8 bases between. The TCR comes from a male donor in good health and CMV-seronegative. The chain uses TRBV6-5 and TRBJ1-1; tentative D call: TRBD1 (6 bases). The sample taken for sequencing was PBMCs. CDR3 residues: CASSYGRGTEAFF. In DNA, the CDR3 is TGTGCCAGCAGTTACGGCAGGGGCACTGAAGCTTTCTTT.